The subject of this entry is one T cell receptor beta chain. Its target is not known. The record originates from a study of shared clonotypes between healthy human individuals. Across the whole study: For every donor, three CD4 naive, three CD4 memory, two CD8 naive and one CD8 memory plates were used.

Recent vaccinations or acute infections were absent in the healthy HIV-negative adult donors. The germline gives CDR1 MNHNS, CDR2 SASEGT. Trimming took off 2 bases at V and 0 bases at J, with 8 bases between the two ends. The CDR3 loop spans 14 amino acids. Measured with immunoSEQ multiplex PCR; TCRdb has only the in-frame clones, and not every one. Of some 95,000 clones listed, 65% to 70% are singletons. Study-wide results and limits: Sampling included only blood; tissue repertoires likely differ.

The chain uses TRBV6-1 and TRBJ2-7; D gene uncertain. The sequence was collected from a man younger than 45 in good health. The sample was memory CD8+ T cells sorted from blood. Subset reported: CD45RO+ cells pooled with CCR7-negative TemRA cells. CDR3 DNA sequence: TGTGCCAGCAGTGAATTAGGGAACTCCTACGAGCAGTACTTC. Its translation is CASSELGNSYEQYF.